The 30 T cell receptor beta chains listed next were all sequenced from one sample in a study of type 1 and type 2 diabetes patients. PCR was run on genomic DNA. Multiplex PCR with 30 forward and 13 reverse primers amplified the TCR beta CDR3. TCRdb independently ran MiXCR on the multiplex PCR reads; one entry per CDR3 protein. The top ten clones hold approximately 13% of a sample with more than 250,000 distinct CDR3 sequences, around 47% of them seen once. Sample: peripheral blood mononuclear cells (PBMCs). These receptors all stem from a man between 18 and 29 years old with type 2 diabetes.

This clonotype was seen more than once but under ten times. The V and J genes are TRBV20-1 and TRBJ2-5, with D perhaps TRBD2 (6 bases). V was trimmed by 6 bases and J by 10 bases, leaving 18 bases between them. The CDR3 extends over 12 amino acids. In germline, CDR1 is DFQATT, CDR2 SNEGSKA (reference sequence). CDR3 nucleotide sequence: TGCAGTGCAACTGGGGGGAGGAGTGTCCAGTACTTC. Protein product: CSATGGRSVQYF.

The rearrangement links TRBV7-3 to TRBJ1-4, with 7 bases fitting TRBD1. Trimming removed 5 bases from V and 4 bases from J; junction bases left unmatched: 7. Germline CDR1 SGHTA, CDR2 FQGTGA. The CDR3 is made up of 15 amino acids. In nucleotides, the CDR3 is TGTGCCAGCAGCACCCGACAGGGCCTTAATGAAAAACTGTTTTTT. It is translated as CASSTRQGLNEKLFF.

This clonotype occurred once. CDR3 loop: CASSAMRVNTEAFF. The CDR3 DNA is TGTGCCAGCAGCGCCATGCGTGTGAACACTGAAGCTTTCTTT. This chain connects TRBV7-2 to TRBJ1-1, with D unclear. Trimming removed 5 bases at V and 0 bases at J, with 10 bases between. The CDR3 consists of 14 residues. The germline V gene has CDR1 SGHTA and CDR2 FQGNSA.

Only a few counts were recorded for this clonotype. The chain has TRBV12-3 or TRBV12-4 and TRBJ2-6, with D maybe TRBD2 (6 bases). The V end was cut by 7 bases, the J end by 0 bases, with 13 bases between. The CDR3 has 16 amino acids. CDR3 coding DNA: TGTGCCAGCACGGAGGGGTGGGGCTCTGGGGCCAACGTCCTGACTTTC. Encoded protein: CASTEGWGSGANVLTF.

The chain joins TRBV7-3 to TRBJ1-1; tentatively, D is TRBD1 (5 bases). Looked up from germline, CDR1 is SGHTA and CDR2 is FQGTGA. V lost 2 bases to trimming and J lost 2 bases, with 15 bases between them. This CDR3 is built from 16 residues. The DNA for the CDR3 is TGTGCCAGCAGCTTAGGGGGTAGCACCTTAAACACTGAAGCTTTCTTT. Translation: CASSLGGSTLNTEAFF.

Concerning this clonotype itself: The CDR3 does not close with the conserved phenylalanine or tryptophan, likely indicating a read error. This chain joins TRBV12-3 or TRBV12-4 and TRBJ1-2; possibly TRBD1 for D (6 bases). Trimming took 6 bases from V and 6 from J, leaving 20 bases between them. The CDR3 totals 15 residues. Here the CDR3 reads CASRQTGTPTNGYTL. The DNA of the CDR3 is TGTGCCAGCAGACAAACCGGGACACCTACTAATGGCTACACCTTA.

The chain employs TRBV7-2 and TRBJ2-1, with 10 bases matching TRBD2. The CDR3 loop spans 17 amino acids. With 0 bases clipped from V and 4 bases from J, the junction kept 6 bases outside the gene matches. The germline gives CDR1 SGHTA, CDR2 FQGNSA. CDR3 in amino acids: CASSLAATSGMYNEQFF. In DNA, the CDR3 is TGTGCCAGCAGCTTAGCCGCTACTAGCGGGATGTACAATGAGCAGTTCTTC.

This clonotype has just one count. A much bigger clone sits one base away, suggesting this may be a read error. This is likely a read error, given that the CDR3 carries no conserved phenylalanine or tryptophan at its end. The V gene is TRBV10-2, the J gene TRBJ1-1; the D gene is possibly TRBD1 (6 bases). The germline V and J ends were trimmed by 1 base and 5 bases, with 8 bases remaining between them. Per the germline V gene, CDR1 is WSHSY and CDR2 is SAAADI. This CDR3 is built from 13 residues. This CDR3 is CASSEYRETEAFS. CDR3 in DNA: TGCGCCAGCAGTGAGTACAGGGAGACTGAAGCTTTCTCT.

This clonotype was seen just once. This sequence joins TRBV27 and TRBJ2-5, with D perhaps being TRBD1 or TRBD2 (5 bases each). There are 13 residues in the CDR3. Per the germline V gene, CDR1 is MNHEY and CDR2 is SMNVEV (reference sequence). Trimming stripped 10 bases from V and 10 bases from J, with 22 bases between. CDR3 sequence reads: CATRDVSSGVQYF. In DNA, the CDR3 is TGTGCCACCAGGGACGTATCCTCCGGGGTCCAGTACTTC.

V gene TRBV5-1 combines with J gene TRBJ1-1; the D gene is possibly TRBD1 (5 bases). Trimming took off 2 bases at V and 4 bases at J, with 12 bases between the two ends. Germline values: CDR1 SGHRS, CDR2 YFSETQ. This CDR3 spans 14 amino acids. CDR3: CASSFVSGGTEAFF. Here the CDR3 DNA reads TGCGCCAGCAGCTTCGTCTCGGGGGGCACTGAAGCTTTCTTT.

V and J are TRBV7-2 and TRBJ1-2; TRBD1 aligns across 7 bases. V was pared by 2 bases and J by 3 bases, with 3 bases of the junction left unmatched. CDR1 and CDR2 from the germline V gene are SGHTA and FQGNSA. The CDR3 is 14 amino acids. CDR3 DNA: TGTGCCAGCAGCTTACAGGGGGGAGACTATGGCTACACCTTC. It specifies CASSLQGGDYGYTF. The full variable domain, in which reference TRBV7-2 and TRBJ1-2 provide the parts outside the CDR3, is GAGVSQSPSNKVTEKGKDVELRCDPISGHTALYWYRQSLGQGLEFLIYFQGNSAPDKSGLPSDRFSAERTGGSVSTLTIQRTQQEDSAVYLCASSLQGGDYGYTFGSGTRLTVV.

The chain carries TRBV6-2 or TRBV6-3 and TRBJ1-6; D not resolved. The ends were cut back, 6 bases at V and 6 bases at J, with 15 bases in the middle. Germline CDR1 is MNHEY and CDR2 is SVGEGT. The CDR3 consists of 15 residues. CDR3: CASRAPSEGNSPLHF. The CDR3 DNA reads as TGTGCCAGCAGAGCCCCTTCGGAGGGTAATTCACCCCTCCACTTT.

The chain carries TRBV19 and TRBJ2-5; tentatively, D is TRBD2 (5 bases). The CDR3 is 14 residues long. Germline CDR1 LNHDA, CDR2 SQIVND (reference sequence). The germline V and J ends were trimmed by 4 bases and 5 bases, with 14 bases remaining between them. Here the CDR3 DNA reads TGTGCCAGTAGTAGAACTAGGGCACGGGAGACCCAGTACTTC. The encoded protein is CASSRTRARETQYF.

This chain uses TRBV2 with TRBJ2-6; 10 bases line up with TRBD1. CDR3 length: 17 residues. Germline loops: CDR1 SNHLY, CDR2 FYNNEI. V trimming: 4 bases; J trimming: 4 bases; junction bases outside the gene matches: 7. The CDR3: CASSGRDRGRGANVLTF. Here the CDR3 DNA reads TGTGCCAGCAGTGGCCGGGACAGGGGAAGAGGGGCCAACGTCCTGACTTTC.

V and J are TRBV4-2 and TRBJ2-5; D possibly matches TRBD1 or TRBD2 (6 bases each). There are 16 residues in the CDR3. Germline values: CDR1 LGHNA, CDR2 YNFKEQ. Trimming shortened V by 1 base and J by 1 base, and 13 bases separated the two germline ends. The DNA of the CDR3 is TGTGCCAGCAGCCAAGTTCGGAGGGGGGCCCAAGAGACCCAGTACTTC. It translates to CASSQVRRGAQETQYF.

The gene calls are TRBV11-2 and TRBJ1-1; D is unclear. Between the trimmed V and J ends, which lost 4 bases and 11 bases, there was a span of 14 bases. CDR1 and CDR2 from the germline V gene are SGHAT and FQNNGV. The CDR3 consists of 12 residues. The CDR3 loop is CASSSLSERAFF. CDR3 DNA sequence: TGTGCCAGCAGCTCCCTCTCTGAAAGGGCTTTCTTT.

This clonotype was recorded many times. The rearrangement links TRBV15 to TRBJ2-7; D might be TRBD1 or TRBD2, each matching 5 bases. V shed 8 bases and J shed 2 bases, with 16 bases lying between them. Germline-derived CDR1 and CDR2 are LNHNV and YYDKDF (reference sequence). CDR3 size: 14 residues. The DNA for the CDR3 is TGTGCCACCCTCCCGGGGCACGCCACCTACGAGCAGTACTTC. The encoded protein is CATLPGHATYEQYF. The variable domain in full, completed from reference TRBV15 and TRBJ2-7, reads DAMVIQNPRYQVTQFGKPVTLSCSQTLNHNVMYWYQQKSSQAPKLLFHYYDKDFNNEADTPDNFQSRRPNTSFCFLDIRSPGLGDTAMYLCATLPGHATYEQYFGPGTRLTVT.

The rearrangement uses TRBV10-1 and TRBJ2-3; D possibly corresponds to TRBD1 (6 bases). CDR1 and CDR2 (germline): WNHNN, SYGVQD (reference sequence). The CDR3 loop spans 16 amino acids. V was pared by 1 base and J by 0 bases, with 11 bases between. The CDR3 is CASSEFGQPSTDTQYF. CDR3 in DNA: TGCGCCAGCAGTGAGTTCGGACAGCCGAGCACAGATACGCAGTATTTT.

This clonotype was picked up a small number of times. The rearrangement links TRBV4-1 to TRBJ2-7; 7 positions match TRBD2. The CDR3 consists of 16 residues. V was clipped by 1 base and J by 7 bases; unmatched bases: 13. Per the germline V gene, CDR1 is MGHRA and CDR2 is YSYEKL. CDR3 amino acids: CASSQAPPAGVSEQYF. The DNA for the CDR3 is TGCGCCAGCAGCCAAGCGCCCCCGGCGGGAGTGTCTGAGCAGTACTTC.

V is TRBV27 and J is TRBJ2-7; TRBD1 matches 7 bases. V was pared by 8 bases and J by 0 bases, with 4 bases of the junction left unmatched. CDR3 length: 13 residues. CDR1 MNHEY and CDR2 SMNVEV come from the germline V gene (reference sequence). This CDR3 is CASGRDSSYEQYF. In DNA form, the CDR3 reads TGTGCCAGCGGTAGGGACAGCTCCTACGAGCAGTACTTC.

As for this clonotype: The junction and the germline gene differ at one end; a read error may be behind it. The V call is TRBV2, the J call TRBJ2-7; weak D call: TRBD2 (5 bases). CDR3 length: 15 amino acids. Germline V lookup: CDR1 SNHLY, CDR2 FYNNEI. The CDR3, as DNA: TGTGCCACCAGTGACCCCGGGATAGGTTCCTACGAGCAGTACTTC. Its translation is CATSDPGIGSYEQYF.

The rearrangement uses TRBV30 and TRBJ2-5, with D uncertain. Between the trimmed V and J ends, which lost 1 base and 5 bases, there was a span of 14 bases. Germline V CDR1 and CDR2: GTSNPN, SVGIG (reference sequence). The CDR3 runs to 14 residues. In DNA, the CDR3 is TGTGCCTGGAGTGCCCCTTCTGGGGTGGAGACCCAGTACTTC. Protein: CAWSAPSGVETQYF.

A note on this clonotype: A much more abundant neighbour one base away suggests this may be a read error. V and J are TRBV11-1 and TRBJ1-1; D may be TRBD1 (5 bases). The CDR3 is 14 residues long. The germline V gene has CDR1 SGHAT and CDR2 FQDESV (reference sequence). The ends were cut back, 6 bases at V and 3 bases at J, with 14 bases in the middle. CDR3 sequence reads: CASSALRGDTEAFF. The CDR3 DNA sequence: TGTGCCAGCAGTGCCCTAAGAGGGGACACTGAAGCTTTCTTT.

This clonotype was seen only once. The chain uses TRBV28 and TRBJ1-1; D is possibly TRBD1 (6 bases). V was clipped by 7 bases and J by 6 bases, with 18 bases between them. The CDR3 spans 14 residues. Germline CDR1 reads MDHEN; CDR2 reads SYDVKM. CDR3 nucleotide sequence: TGTGCCAGCAAGGGGGGCAAATTTTACCCTGAAGCTTTCTTT. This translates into CASKGGKFYPEAFF.

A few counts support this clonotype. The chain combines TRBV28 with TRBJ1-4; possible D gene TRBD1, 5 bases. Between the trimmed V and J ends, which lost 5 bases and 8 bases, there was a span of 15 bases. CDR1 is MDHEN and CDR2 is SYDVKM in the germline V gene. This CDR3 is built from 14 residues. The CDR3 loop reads CASSPGGWEEKLFF. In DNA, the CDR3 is TGTGCCAGCAGTCCGGGGGGTTGGGAAGAAAAACTGTTTTTT.

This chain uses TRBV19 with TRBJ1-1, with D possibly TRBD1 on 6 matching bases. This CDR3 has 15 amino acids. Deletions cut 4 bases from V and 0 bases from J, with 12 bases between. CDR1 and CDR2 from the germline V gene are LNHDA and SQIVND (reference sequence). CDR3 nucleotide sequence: TGTGCCAGTAGTACCAGGACAGTTATGAACACTGAAGCTTTCTTT. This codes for CASSTRTVMNTEAFF.

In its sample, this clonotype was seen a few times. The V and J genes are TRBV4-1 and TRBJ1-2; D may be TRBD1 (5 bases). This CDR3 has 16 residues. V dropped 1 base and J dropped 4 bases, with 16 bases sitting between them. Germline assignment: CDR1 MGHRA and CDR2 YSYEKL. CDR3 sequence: CASSQGSPGGGYGYTF. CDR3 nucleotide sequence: TGCGCCAGCAGCCAAGGGTCCCCCGGGGGTGGCTATGGCTACACCTTC.

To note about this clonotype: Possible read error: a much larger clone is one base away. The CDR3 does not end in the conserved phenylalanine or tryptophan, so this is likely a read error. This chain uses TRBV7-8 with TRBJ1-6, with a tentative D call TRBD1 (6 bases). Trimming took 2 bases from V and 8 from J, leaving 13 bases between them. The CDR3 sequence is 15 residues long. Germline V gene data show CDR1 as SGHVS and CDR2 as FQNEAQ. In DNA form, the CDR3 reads TGTGCCAGCAGCTTAAACAGGGTTAGGGATTCACCCCTCCACCTT. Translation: CASSLNRVRDSPLHL.

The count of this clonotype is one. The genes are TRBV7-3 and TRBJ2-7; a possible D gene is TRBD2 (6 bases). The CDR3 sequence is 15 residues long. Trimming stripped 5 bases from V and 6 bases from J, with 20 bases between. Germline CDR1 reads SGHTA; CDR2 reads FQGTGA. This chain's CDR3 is CASSALGGPVSEQYF. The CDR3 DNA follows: TGTGCCAGCAGCGCCCTAGGAGGGCCGGTTAGCGAGCAGTACTTC. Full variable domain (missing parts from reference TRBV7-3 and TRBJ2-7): GAGVSQTPSNKVTEKGKYVELRCDPISGHTALYWYRQSLGQGPEFLIYFQGTGAADDSGLPNDRFFAVRPEGSVSTLKIQRTERGDSAVYLCASSALGGPVSEQYFGPGTRLTVT.

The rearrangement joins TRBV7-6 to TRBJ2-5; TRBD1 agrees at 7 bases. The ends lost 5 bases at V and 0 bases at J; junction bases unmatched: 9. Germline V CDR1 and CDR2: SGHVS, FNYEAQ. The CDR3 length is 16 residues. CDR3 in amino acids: CASSPRQGIYQETQYF. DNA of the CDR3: TGTGCCAGCAGCCCACGACAGGGAATTTACCAAGAGACCCAGTACTTC.